The present T cell receptor beta chain was sequenced within a study of T-cell reconstitution after alpha-beta-depleted transplantation in children. Notes on the study in general: The origin of alpha-beta T cells about two months after transplant was reportedly several hundred expanded graft clones. Newly produced T cells mostly provided counts and TCRbeta diversity after one year, as hyperexpanded clones declined. Elevated TCRbeta diversity at day 60 was traced, in some patients, to surviving recipient T cells and thymic progenitors.

Preparation of the TCRbeta library involved a method that used unique molecular identifiers. TCRdb re-called the PCR reads with MiXCR, one entry per CDR3 protein. The table has tens of thousands of distinct CDR3 sequences, 5% to 7% seen once. By sample fraction, this clonotype is medium-sized. What it binds is not known. Trimming removed 2 bases from V and 5 bases from J; junction bases left unmatched: 8. The CDR3 covers 14 residues. Germline-derived CDR1 and CDR2 are DFQATT and SNEGSKA (reference sequence). The source is a child younger than two who had a stem cell transplant for acute myeloid leukemia, so the T cells may come from the graft donor. V usage is TRBV20-1 and J usage is TRBJ1-1; 7 bases map to TRBD1. Sequencing used peripheral blood, obtained 60 days after TCRalphabeta/CD19-depleted stem cell transplant. As DNA, the CDR3 is TGCAGTGCTAGAAAGGAATCAGGGGGAACTGAAGCTTTCTTT. Translating it yields CSARKESGGTEAFF.